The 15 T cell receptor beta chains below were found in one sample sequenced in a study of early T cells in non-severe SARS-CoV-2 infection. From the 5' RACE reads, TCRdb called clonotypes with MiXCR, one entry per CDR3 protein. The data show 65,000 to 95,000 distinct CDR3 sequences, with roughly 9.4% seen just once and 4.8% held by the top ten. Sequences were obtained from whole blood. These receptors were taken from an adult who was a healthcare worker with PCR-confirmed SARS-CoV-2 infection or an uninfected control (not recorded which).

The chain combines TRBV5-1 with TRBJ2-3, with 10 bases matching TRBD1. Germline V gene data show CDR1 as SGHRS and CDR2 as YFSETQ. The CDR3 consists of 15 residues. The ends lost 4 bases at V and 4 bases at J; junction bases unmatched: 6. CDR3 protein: CASSPGGTGADTQYF. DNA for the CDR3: TGCGCCAGCAGCCCAGGAGGGACAGGGGCAGATACGCAGTATTTT.

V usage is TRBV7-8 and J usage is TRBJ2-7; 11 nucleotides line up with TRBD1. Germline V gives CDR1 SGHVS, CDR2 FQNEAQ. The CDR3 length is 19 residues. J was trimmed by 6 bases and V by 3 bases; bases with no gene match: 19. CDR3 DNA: TGTGCCAGCAGCTTGCACCGGGACAGGGGGTTAGGAGTCAGGGGCGAGCAGTACTTC. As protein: CASSLHRDRGLGVRGEQYF.

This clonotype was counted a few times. The CDR3 region has the DNA TGTGCCAGCAGCTTAATGGGAGAGCAGTACTTC. It specifies CASSLMGEQYF. The chain is built from TRBV11-2 and TRBJ2-7; D remains unclear. The CDR3 covers 11 residues. Trimming took off 2 bases at V and 7 bases at J, with 6 bases between the two ends. Germline assignment: CDR1 SGHAT and CDR2 FQNNGV.

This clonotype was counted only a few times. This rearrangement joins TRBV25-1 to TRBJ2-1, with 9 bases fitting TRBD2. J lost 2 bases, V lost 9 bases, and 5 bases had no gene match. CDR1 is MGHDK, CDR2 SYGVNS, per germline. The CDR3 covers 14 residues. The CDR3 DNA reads TGTGCCAGTAAAGCGGGAGGACCCTACAATGAGCAGTTCTTC. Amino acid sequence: CASKAGGPYNEQFF.

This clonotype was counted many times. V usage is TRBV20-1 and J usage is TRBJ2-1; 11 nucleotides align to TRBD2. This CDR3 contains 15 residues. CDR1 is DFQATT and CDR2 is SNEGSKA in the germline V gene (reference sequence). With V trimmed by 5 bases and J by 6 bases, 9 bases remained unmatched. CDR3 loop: CSAWTSGHYSNEQFF. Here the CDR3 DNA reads TGCAGTGCTTGGACTAGCGGGCACTATTCCAATGAGCAGTTCTTC.

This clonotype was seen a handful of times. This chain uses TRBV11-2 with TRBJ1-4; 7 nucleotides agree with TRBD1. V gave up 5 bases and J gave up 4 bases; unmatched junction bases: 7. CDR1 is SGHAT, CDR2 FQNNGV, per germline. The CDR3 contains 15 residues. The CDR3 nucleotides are TGTGCCAGCAGCCTGCTAGGGGACAGTAATGAAAAACTGTTTTTT. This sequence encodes CASSLLGDSNEKLFF.

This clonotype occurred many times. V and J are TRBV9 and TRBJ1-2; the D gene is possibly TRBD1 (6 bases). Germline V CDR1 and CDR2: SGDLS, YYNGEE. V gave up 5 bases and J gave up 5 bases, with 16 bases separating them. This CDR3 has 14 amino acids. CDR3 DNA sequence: TGTGCCAGCAGTCCTGTGGGGGCCGTATATGGCTACACCTTC. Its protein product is CASSPVGAVYGYTF.

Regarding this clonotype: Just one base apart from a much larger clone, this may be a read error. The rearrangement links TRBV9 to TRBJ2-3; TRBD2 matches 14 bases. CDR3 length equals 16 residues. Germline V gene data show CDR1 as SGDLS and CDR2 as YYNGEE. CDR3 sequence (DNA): TGTGTCAGCAGCGGGACTAGCGGGAGCCCCCCAGATACGCAGTATTTT. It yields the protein CVSSGTSGSPPDTQYF.

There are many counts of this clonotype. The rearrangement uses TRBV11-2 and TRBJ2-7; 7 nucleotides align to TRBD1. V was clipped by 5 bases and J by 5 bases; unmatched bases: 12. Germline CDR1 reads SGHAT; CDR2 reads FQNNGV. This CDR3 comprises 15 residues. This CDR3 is CASSQTGASPNEQYF. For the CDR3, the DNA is TGTGCCAGCAGCCAAACAGGGGCCTCTCCGAACGAGCAGTACTTC. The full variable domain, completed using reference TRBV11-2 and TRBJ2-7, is EAGVAQSPRYKIIEKRQSVAFWCNPISGHATLYWYQQILGQGPKLLIQFQNNGVVDDSQLPKDRFSAERLKGVDSTLKIQPAKLEDSAVYLCASSQTGASPNEQYFGPGTRLTVT.

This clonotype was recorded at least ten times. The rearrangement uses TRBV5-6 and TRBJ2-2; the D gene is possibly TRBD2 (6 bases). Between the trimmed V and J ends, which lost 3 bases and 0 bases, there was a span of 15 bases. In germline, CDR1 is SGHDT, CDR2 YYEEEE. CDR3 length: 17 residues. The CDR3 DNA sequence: TGTGCCAGCAGCTGGGGACCCGGAGGGGCGAACACCGGGGAGCTGTTTTTT. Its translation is CASSWGPGGANTGELFF.

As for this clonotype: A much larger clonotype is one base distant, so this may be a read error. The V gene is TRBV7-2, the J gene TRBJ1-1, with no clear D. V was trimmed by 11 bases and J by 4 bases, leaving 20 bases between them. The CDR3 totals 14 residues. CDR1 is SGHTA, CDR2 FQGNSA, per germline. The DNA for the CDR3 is TGTGCCGCCAGCAGCCTCACCGGGAGCACTGAAGCTTTCTTT. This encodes CAASSLTGSTEAFF.

CDR3 loop: CASSLWGGTPSTDTQYF. The DNA for the CDR3 is TGTGCCAGCAGTTTATGGGGGGGGACCCCTAGCACAGATACGCAGTATTTT. The chain carries TRBV27 and TRBJ2-3, with TRBD2 identical over 7 bases. J gave up 0 bases and V 1 base, and 7 bases lay outside the gene matches. Per germline, CDR1 MNHEY and CDR2 SMNVEV (reference sequence). The CDR3 sequence is 17 residues long.

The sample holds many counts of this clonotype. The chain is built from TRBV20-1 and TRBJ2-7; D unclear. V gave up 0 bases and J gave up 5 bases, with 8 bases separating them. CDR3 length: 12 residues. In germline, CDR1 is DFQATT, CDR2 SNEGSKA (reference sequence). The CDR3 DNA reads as TGCAGTGCTAGAGATTTCCTCCACGAGCAGTACTTC. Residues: CSARDFLHEQYF.

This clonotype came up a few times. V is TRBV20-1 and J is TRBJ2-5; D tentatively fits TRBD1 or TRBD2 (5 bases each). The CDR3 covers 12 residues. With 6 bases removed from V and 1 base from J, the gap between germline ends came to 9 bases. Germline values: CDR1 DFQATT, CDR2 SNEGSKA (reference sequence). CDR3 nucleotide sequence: TGCAGTGCACAGAGGGGCCAAGAGACCCAGTACTTC. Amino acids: CSAQRGQETQYF.

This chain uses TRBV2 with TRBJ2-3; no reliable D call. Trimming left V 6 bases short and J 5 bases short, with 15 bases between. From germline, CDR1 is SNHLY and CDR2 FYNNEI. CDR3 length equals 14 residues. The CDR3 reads CASSDKGPQDTQYF. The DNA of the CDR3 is TGTGCCAGCAGCGACAAGGGCCCACAAGATACGCAGTATTTT.